The entry below describes one TCR beta chain. The CDR3 totals 16 residues. CDR1 and CDR2 from the germline V gene are SGHRS and YFSETQ. Between the trimmed V and J ends, which lost 0 bases and 3 bases, there was a span of 14 bases. This sample was included in a study of breast tumors, draining lymph nodes, adjacent tissues. TCRdb re-called the multiplex PCR reads through MiXCR, storing one row per CDR3 protein. Here the sample spans tens of thousands of distinct CDR3 sequences, 23% being singletons. This receptor was taken from a female donor with breast cancer. Some clones in this sample may be carry-over from other donors' samples. Sequencing was performed on breast tumor tissue. The chain employs TRBV5-1 and TRBJ2-3; D unclear. CDR3 sequence reads: CASSLGTDGGTDTQYF. The CDR3 nucleotides are TGCGCCAGCAGCTTGGGGACGGACGGTGGGACAGATACGCAGTATTTT.